Below, one T cell receptor (beta chain) is given with its context. The antigen remains unidentified. The germline V and J ends were trimmed by 5 bases and 4 bases, with 11 bases remaining between them. CDR1 is SGHTA and CDR2 is FQGNSA in the germline V gene. The CDR3 runs 13 residues. The data originate from a study of blood T cells in healthy people across ages. Study-level findings and limits: The study found more naive CD4+ cells and higher diversity in long-lived than aged donors. Age advanced and TCR beta diversity per million T cells fell, roughly linearly.

Together with a sample-barcoded 5' primer, a J-beta primer mix was included in a second PCR lasting about 6 to 11 cycles. Tags on each cDNA molecule came from a template-switch adaptor with 12 random nucleotides. TCRdb recomputed calls from the 5' RACE reads with MiXCR, one row per CDR3 protein. This table holds 1,800,000 or so distinct CDR3 sequences, 30% to 40% found once. This sequence was found in a human donor in good health. The genes are TRBV7-2 and TRBJ1-1; D remains unclear. Sequences were obtained from blood. CDR3 nucleotide sequence: TGTGCCAGCAGCCCAGTTTATCGCACTGAAGCTTTCTTT. It encodes CASSPVYRTEAFF.